A selection of T cell receptor beta chains follows, all from one sample in a study of shared clonotypes between healthy human individuals. TCRdb's copy holds only in-frame clones and misses some; the assay was immunoSEQ multiplex PCR. The sample consists of about 1.1 million clones, approximately 77% of them appearing once. Sequencing was done on a sample of memory CD4+ T cells from PBMCs. The receptors here all came from a young man in good health. Some clones in this sample may be carry-over from other donors' samples. The CDR3 runs from the conserved cysteine through the conserved F or W.

>TRBV6-1
CASSESGGYTF
>TRBV28
CASSLSQGSYEQYF
>TRBV6-5
CASSYLTQNQETQYF
>TRBV6-5
CASSYSQAFSYEQYF
>TRBV15
CATSGGQGYYEQYF
>TRBV2
CASSESRTAAGPQHF
>TRBV2
CASSPLGAGGLTDTQYF
>TRBV6-1
CASSAYRKISGNTIYF
>TRBV30
CAWTDRGNSPLHF
>TRBV6-5
CASSPRTGYTEAFF
>TRBV6-1
CASSVAGGHDTQYF
>TRBV7-6
CASSPQTGYLDRNTEAFF